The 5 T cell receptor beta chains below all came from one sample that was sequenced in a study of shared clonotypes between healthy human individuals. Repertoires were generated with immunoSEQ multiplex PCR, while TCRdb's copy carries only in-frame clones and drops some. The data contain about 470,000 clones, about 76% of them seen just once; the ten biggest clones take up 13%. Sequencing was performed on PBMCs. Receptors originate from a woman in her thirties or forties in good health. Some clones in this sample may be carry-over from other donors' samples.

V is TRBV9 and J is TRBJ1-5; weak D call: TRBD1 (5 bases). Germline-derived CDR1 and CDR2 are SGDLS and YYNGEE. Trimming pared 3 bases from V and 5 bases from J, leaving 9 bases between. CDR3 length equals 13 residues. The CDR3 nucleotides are TGTGCCAGCAGCGACGACAGTCATCAGCCCCAGCATTTT. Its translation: CASSDDSHQPQHF. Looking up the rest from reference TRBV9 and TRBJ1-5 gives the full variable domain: DSGVTQTPKHLITATGQRVTLRCSPRSGDLSVYWYQQSLDQGLQFLIQYYNGEERAKGNILERFSAQQFPDLHSELNLSSLELGDSALYFCASSDDSHQPQHFGDGTRLSIL.

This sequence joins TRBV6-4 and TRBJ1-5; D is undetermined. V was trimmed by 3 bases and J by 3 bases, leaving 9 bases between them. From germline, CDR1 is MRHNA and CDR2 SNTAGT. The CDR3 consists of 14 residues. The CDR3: CASSENGFNQPQHF. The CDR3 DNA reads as TGTGCCAGCAGTGAGAACGGCTTCAATCAGCCCCAGCATTTT.

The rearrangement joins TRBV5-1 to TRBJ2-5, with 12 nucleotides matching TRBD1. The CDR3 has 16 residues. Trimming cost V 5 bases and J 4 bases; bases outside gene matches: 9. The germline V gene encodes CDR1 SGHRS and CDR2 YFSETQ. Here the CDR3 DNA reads TGCGCCAGCAGTACCCAGGGACAGGGGGCCGGAGAGACCCAGTACTTC. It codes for CASSTQGQGAGETQYF. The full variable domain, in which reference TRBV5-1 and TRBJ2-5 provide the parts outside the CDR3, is KAGVTQTPRYLIKTRGQQVTLSCSPISGHRSVSWYQQTPGQGLQFLFEYFSETQRNKGNFPGRFSGRQFSNSRSEMNVSTLELGDSALYLCASSTQGQGAGETQYFGPGTRLLVL.

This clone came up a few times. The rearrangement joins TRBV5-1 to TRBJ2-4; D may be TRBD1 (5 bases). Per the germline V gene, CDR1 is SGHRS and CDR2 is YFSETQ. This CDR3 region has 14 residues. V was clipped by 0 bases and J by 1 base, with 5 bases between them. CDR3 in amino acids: CASSLEGAKNIQYF. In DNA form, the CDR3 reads TGCGCCAGCAGCTTGGAGGGGGCCAAAAACATTCAGTACTTC.

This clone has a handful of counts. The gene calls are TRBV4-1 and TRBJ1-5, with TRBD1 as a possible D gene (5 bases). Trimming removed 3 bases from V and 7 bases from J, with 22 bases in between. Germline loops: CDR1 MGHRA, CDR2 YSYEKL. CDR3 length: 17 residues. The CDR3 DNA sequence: TGCGCCAGCAGCCACACTTGGGGGGACCAGGCGAGCCAGCCCCAGCATTTT. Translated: CASSHTWGDQASQPQHF.